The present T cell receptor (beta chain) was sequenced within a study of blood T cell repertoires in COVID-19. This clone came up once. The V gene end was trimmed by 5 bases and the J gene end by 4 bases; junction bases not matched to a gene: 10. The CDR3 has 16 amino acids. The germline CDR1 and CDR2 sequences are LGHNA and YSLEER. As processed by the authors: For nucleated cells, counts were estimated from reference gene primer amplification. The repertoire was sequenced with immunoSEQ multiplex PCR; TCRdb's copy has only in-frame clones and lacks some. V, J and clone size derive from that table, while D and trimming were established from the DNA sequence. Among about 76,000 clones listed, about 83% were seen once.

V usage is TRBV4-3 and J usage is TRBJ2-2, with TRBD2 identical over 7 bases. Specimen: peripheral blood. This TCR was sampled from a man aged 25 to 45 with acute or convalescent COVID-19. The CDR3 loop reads CASSTLAAGTTGELFF. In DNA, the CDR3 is TGCGCCAGCAGCACTCTAGCGGCAGGTACCACCGGGGAGCTGTTTTTT.